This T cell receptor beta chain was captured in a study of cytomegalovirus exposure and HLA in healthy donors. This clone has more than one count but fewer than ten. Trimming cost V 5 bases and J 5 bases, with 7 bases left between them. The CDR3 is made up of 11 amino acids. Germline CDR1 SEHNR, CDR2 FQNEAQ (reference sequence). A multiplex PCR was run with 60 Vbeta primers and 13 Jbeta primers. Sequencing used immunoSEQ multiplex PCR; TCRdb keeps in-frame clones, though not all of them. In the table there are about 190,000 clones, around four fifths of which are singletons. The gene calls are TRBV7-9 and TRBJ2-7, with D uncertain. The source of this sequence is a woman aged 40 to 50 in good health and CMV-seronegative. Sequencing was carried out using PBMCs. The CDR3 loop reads CASSRGDEQYF. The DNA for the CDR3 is TGTGCCAGCAGCCGAGGAGACGAGCAGTACTTC.